One and the same sample provided the 2 T cell receptor beta chains below, sequenced in a study of blood T cell repertoires in COVID-19. The assay was immunoSEQ multiplex PCR, and TCRdb's table has in-frame clones only and misses some. Of roughly 670,000 clones in the sample, approximately 90% were seen once. The specimen sequenced was peripheral blood. These receptors originate from a woman in her late teens or twenties with acute or convalescent COVID-19.

V gene TRBV5-8 combines with J gene TRBJ1-2, with D perhaps matching TRBD1 (5 bases). CDR1 SGHTS and CDR2 YDEGEE come from the germline V gene. The V end was cut by 4 bases, the J end by 6 bases, with 16 bases between. This CDR3 comprises 14 residues. CDR3 bases: TGTGCCAGCAGCAAACCACCCCGGGGGGATGGCTACACCTTC. It codes for CASSKPPRGDGYTF.

This sequence joins TRBV19 and TRBJ2-3; D is unclear. This CDR3 contains 13 residues. Germline CDR1 LNHDA, CDR2 SQIVND (reference sequence). V was pared by 10 bases and J by 0 bases, with 11 bases between. CDR3: CATRPPSTDTQYF. Here the CDR3 DNA reads TGTGCCACGCGCCCTCCCAGCACAGATACGCAGTATTTT.